Each of the 14 T cell receptor beta chains below was sequenced from the same sample in a study of PD-L1 blockade in urothelial cancer (dated by TCRdb to about 2017). The method behind the library was the immunoSEQ multiplex PCR assay. TCRdb limited this immuneACCESS table to in-frame rearrangements with V and J called. A share of clones is missing; checked studies link under half to unresolved V genes, and the rest is unexplained. The sample table holds under 25,000 clones, of which less than 85% were seen once. The top ten hold 1.5% to 2% of the sample. What the time point label conveys for this sample: peripheral blood 6 weeks after treatment start. Specimen: PBMCs, collected around atezolizumab (anti-PD-L1) treatment. All receptors derive from a man aged 70-80 years with urothelial cancer.

This chain joins TRBV7-9 and TRBJ2-5; perhaps TRBD1 as D (6 bases). Per the germline V gene, CDR1 is SEHNR and CDR2 is FQNEAQ (reference sequence). Trimming removed 4 bases from V and 2 bases from J, with 11 bases in between. The CDR3 contains 14 residues. CDR3 sequence reads: CASSSGHRQETQYF. The CDR3 nucleotides are TGTGCCAGCAGCTCGGGACACCGTCAAGAGACCCAGTACTTC.

The J gene is TRBJ1-1, the V gene TRBV27; TRBD1 is a possible D gene (6 bases). CDR1 and CDR2 (germline): MNHEY, SMNVEV (reference sequence). The CDR3 runs to 12 residues. The germline V and J ends were trimmed by 8 bases and 4 bases, with 11 bases remaining between them. The CDR3 loop reads CASFTGTTEAFF. The CDR3 DNA reads as TGTGCCAGCTTTACAGGGACCACTGAAGCTTTCTTT.

J is TRBJ1-2 and V is TRBV19; weak D call: TRBD1 (6 bases). The V gene's germline CDR1 is LNHDA and CDR2 SQIVND (reference sequence). The V gene lost 7 bases and the J gene lost 1 base, with 13 bases spanning the gap. CDR3 length: 14 residues. CDR3 region: CASKDSDFNYGYTF. The CDR3 DNA reads TGTGCCAGTAAGGACAGTGACTTTAACTATGGCTACACCTTC.

This clone was picked up a small number of times. This sequence joins TRBV5-1 and TRBJ1-2; D perhaps matches TRBD1 (6 bases). Germline loops: CDR1 SGHRS, CDR2 YFSETQ. This CDR3 comprises 14 residues. The V gene lost 0 bases and the J gene lost 8 bases, with 14 bases spanning the gap. The CDR3 region has the DNA TGCGCCAGCAGCTTGGCCGGGGGGCTCAGAGGCTACACCTTC. This sequence encodes CASSLAGGLRGYTF.

This rearrangement joins TRBV5-4 to TRBJ2-5, with D hard to call. The germline V gene encodes CDR1 SGHNT and CDR2 YYREEE (reference sequence). The ends were cut back, 1 base at V and 2 bases at J, with 9 bases in the middle. The CDR3 runs to 14 residues. The CDR3 DNA is TGTGCCAGCAGCTTGTTAAACTCGCAAGAGACCCAGTACTTC. Translating gives CASSLLNSQETQYF.

The chain employs TRBV6-6 and TRBJ2-5, with 7 bases matching TRBD2. This CDR3 comprises 14 residues. V gave up 7 bases and J gave up 1 base; unmatched junction bases: 6. Germline assignment: CDR1 MNHNY and CDR2 SVGAGI (reference sequence). CDR3 in amino acids: CASTSTSSQETQYF. The DNA of the CDR3 is TGTGCCAGCACTTCGACTAGCAGCCAAGAGACCCAGTACTTC.

J is TRBJ1-4 and V is TRBV7-6; D is undetermined. V lost 3 bases to trimming and J lost 6 bases, with 5 bases between them. In germline, CDR1 is SGHVS, CDR2 FNYEAQ. This CDR3 contains 12 residues. The CDR3 spells CASSFQDEKLFF. CDR3 coding DNA: TGTGCCAGCAGCTTCCAGGATGAAAAACTGTTTTTT.

The V call is TRBV19, the J call TRBJ2-7; TRBD2 matches at 9 bases. The J segment lost 3 bases and the V segment lost 3 bases, leaving 9 bases of the junction unmatched. Germline CDR1 is LNHDA and CDR2 is SQIVND (reference sequence). The CDR3 is 16 residues long. This chain's CDR3 is CASSMVQTSGNYEQYF. CDR3 nucleotides: TGTGCCAGTAGTATGGTTCAGACTAGCGGCAACTACGAGCAGTACTTC.

The V call is TRBV6-6, the J call TRBJ2-5, with TRBD2 as a possible D gene (5 bases). This CDR3 spans 15 amino acids. CDR1 is MNHNY, CDR2 SVGAGI, per germline (reference sequence). Trimming took off 8 bases at V and 4 bases at J, with 20 bases between the two ends. The CDR3 loop reads CASGSPTQWGETQYF. The CDR3 DNA reads as TGTGCCAGCGGGAGTCCCACCCAGTGGGGAGAGACCCAGTACTTC.

The V and J genes are TRBV7-2 and TRBJ1-2; D gene unclear. This CDR3 region has 12 residues. Germline CDR1 and CDR2: SGHTA and FQGNSA. The V end was cut by 1 base, the J end by 4 bases, with 4 bases between. The CDR3: CASSLDSYGYTF. The CDR3 coding sequence is TGTGCCAGCAGCTTAGACTCCTATGGCTACACCTTC.

The chain joins TRBV9 to TRBJ2-1; 11 nucleotides line up with TRBD2. Germline lookup yields CDR1 SGDLS and CDR2 YYNGEE. With V trimmed by 4 bases and J by 6 bases, 6 bases remained unmatched. CDR3 length equals 15 residues. CDR3 sequence (DNA): TGTGCCAGCAGCCTTACTAGCGGGAGTTCCAATGAGCAGTTCTTC. Translated, it gives CASSLTSGSSNEQFF.

CDR3 nucleotide sequence: TGTGCCAGCAGCCAAAACAGGGGGCTCGGAGCCAAAAACATTCAGTACTTC. Translating it yields CASSQNRGLGAKNIQYF. The chain employs TRBV13 and TRBJ2-4; 9 positions match TRBD1. Trimming at V came to 5 bases and at J to 0 bases, leaving 8 bases not matched to a gene. This CDR3 is built from 17 residues. Germline lookup yields CDR1 PRHDT and CDR2 FYEKMQ (reference sequence).

This chain connects TRBV28 to TRBJ1-1; TRBD1 agrees at 7 bases. Germline lookup yields CDR1 MDHEN and CDR2 SYDVKM. The V segment lost 3 bases and the J segment 0 bases; nucleotides outside the gene matches: 4. CDR3 length: 15 amino acids. CDR3 coding DNA: TGTGCCAGCAGTTTCCGACAGGGCCTGAACACTGAAGCTTTCTTT. Amino acids: CASSFRQGLNTEAFF.

This chain uses TRBV6-1 with TRBJ2-3, with D perhaps matching TRBD2 (5 bases). The V and J ends lost 11 bases and 1 base respectively, with 13 bases between them. The CDR3 consists of 13 residues. CDR1 and CDR2 from the germline V gene are MNHNS and SASEGT. CDR3 protein: CAARGAGTDTQYF. CDR3 bases: TGTGCCGCTCGGGGAGCGGGCACAGATACGCAGTATTTT.